This T cell receptor beta chain is from a study of CD8+CD57+ T cells in acquired aplastic anemia. Findings and limits, study-wide: Patients and controls shared under 35 CD8+ CDR3 sequences, which appeared highly expressed in patients and within their immunodominant clones. Any difference that existed in CD8+ Simpson's diversity between patients and controls was not significant.

In the case of this clonotype: What it recognizes is unknown.

TCR beta VDJ combinations and CDR3 sequences were profiled from genomic DNA. TCRdb used MiXCR to reprocess the reads, holding one entry per CDR3 protein. The sample holds about 190,000 distinct CDR3 sequences, roughly half seen once. Per the germline V gene, CDR1 is SGHRS and CDR2 is YFSETQ. The V and J ends lost 5 bases and 0 bases respectively, with 12 bases between them. The CDR3 has 14 residues. This sequence originates from a human donor in good health, serving as a control. The chain is built from TRBV5-1 and TRBJ2-7; D is possibly TRBD1 (6 bases). Sequenced: sorted CD4+, CD8+, or CD8+CD57+ T cells (not recorded which) from PBMCs. The CDR3 region is CASSWGHNSYEQYF. As DNA, the CDR3 is TGCGCCAGCAGTTGGGGACACAACTCCTACGAGCAGTACTTC.